This TCR beta chain was observed in a study of cytomegalovirus exposure and HLA in healthy donors. Whole-study findings and limits: According to an earlier analysis, most TCR beta V segments yielded productive rearrangements about 90% or about 30% of the time.

13 Jbeta primers and 60 Vbeta primers were used for the PCR. TCRdb's table, derived via immunoSEQ multiplex PCR, lists solely in-frame clones and lacks some. The sample lists about 150,000 clones, less than 10% occurring once. Germline CDR1 reads SGHRS; CDR2 reads YFSETQ. This CDR3 spans 12 amino acids. Trimming pared 6 bases from V and 0 bases from J, leaving 6 bases between. Notes on this clone: Its specificity is unknown.

Sample: PBMCs. This TCR came from a male donor in good health and CMV-seronegative. The chain employs TRBV5-1 and TRBJ1-1; D not certain. This CDR3 is CASTGVNTEAFF. CDR3 bases: TGCGCCAGCACCGGGGTGAACACTGAAGCTTTCTTT.